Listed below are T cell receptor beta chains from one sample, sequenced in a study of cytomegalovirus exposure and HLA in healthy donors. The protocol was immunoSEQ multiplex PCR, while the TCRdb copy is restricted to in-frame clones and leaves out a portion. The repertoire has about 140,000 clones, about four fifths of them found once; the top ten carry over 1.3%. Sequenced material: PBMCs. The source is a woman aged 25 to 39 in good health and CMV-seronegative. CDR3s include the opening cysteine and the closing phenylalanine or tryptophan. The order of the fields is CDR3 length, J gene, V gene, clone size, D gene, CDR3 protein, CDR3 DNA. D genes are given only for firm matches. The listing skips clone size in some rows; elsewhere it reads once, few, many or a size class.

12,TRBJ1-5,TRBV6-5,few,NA,CASSEQGQPQHF,TGTGCCAGCAGTGAACAGGGCCAGCCCCAGCATTTT
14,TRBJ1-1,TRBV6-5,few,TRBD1,CASRLDRGDTEAFF,TGTGCCAGCAGGTTAGACAGGGGAGACACTGAAGCTTTCTTT
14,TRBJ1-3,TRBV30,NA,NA,CAWSGGFSGNTIYF,TGTGCCTGGAGTGGAGGATTCTCTGGAAACACCATATATTTT
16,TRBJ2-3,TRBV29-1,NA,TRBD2,CSGMGLAAYGTDTQYF,TGCAGCGGGATGGGACTAGCGGCTTACGGCACAGATACGCAGTATTTT
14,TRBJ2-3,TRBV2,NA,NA,CASNRDGFTDTQYF,TGTGCCAGCAACAGGGACGGTTTCACAGATACGCAGTATTTT
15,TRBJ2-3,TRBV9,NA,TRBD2,CASSGTSRALDTQYF,TGTGCCAGCAGCGGGACTAGCCGGGCTTTGGATACGCAGTATTTT
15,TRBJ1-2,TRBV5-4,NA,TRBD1,CASSLPGTGKRGYTF,TGTGCCAGCAGTTTACCCGGGACAGGGAAAAGAGGCTACACCTTC
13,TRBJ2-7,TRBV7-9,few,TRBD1,CASSPTGAYEQYF,TGTGCCAGCAGTCCTACAGGGGCCTACGAGCAGTACTTC
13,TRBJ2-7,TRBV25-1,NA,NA,CASSEFGLDEQYF,TGTGCCAGCAGTGAATTTGGCCTGGACGAGCAGTACTTC
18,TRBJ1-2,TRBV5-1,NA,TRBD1,CASLPHPGVPGQADGYTF,TGCGCCAGCCTGCCCCACCCGGGAGTCCCAGGACAGGCTGATGGCTACACCTTC
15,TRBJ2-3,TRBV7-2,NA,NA,CASSLQQPSTDTQYF,TGTGCCAGCAGCTTACAACAGCCTAGCACAGATACGCAGTATTTT
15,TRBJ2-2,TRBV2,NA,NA,CASSEREQGLGELFF,TGTGCCAGCAGTGAAAGAGAGCAGGGGCTCGGGGAGCTGTTTTTT
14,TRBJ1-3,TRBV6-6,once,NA,CASSHLAGGNTIYF,TGTGCCAGCAGTCACCTCGCAGGAGGAAACACCATATATTTT
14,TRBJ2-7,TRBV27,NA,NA,CASSSWSSPYEQYF,TGTGCCAGCAGTTCTTGGAGCTCCCCATACGAGCAGTACTTC
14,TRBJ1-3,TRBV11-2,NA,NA,CASTPDRAGNTIYF,TGTGCCAGCACCCCGGACAGAGCTGGAAACACCATATATTTT
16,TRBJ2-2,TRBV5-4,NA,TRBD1,CASSRAGTGVGGELFF,TGTGCCAGCAGCCGCGCCGGGACAGGGGTAGGCGGGGAGCTGTTTTTT
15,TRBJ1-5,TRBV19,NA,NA,CASSPTGTGNQPQHF,TGTGCCAGTAGTCCCACAGGGACCGGCAATCAGCCCCAGCATTTT
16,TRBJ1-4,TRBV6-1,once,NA,CASSATPGGFNEKLFF,TGTGCCAGCAGTGCGACTCCTGGAGGGTTTAATGAAAAACTGTTTTTT
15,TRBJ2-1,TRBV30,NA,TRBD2,CAWRPLRGGQDEQFF,TGTGCCTGGAGGCCCTTACGGGGGGGTCAGGATGAGCAGTTCTTC
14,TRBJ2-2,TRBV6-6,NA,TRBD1,CASRVQGDTGELFF,TGTGCCAGCAGGGTTCAGGGGGACACCGGGGAGCTGTTTTTT
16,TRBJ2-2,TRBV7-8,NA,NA,CASSLDWEVYTGELFF,TGTGCCAGCAGCTTAGATTGGGAGGTTTATACCGGGGAGCTGTTTTTT
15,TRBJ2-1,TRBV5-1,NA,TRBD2,CASSLLAGGDNEQFF,TGCGCCAGCAGCTTGCTAGCGGGGGGCGACAATGAGCAGTTCTTC
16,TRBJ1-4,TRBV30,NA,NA,CAWSRGAMVTNEKLFF,TGTGCCTGGAGTCGGGGGGCGATGGTAACTAATGAAAAACTGTTTTTT
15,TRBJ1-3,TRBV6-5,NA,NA,CASSYSVVSGNTIYF,TGTGCCAGCAGTTACTCGGTAGTCTCTGGAAACACCATATATTTT
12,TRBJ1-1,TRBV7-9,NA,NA,CASSSNDREAFF,TGTGCCAGCAGCTCAAATGACAGGGAAGCTTTCTTT
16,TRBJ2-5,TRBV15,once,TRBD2,CATGTRTSGGVLTQYF,TGTGCCACCGGGACGCGAACTAGCGGGGGGGTTTTGACCCAGTACTTC
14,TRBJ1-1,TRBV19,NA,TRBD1,CASSGTGGLTEAFF,TGTGCCAGTAGCGGGACAGGGGGCTTAACTGAAGCTTTCTTT
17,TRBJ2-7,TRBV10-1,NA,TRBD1,CASSQGAGPEERYEQYF,TGCGCCAGCAGCCAGGGGGCTGGACCTGAAGAGCGCTACGAGCAGTACTTC
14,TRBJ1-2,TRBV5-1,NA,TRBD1,CASSREGQSYGYTF,TGCGCCAGCAGCAGAGAGGGACAGAGCTATGGCTACACCTTC
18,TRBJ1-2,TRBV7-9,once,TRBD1,CASSLDMGTGKMVYGYTF,TGTGCCAGCAGCTTAGATATGGGGACAGGGAAGATGGTCTATGGCTACACCTTC
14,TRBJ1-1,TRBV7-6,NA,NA,CASSPRGQWTEAFF,TGTGCCAGCAGCCCGCGCGGCCAGTGGACTGAAGCTTTCTTT
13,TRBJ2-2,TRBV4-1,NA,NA,CASSHGGYGELFF,TGCGCCAGCAGCCATGGGGGGTACGGGGAGCTGTTTTTT
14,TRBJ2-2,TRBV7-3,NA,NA,CASSLQGRTGELFF,TGTGCCAGCAGCTTACAGGGCCGCACCGGGGAGCTGTTTTTT
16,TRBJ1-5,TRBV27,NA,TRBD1,CASSPKDRDFLQPQHF,TGTGCCAGCAGTCCCAAGGACAGGGACTTTCTCCAACCCCAGCATTTT
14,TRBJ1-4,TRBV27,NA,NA,CASSFVQGGEKLFF,TGTGCCAGCAGCTTCGTACAGGGAGGGGAAAAACTGTTTTTT
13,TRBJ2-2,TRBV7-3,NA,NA,CASSSQGTGELFF,TGTGCCAGCAGCTCACAGGGTACCGGGGAGCTGTTTTTT
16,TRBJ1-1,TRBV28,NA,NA,CASRGLGEGMNTEAFF,TGTGCCAGCAGAGGATTGGGGGAGGGGATGAACACTGAAGCTTTCTTT
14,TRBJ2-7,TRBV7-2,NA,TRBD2,CASSPAGGDYEQYF,TGTGCCAGCAGCCCAGCGGGGGGTGACTACGAGCAGTACTTC
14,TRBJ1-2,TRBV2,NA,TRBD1,CASSGGGQGYGYTF,TGTGCCAGCAGTGGAGGCGGACAGGGCTATGGCTACACCTTC
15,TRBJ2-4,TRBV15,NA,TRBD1,CATSRLSPGGNIQYF,TGTGCCACCAGCAGACTCTCTCCAGGGGGAAACATTCAGTACTTC